This passage covers 17 T cell receptor beta chains from one sample sequenced in a study of Ad26.COV2.S vaccination and SARS-CoV-2 variants. Assay: immunoSEQ multiplex PCR; the TCRdb copy retains only in-frame clones and omits some. The repertoire consists of a few hundred thousand clones, with 70% to 90% occurring once and the leading ten covering about 3.6%. Treatment here: around 19 received Ad26.COV2.S at low or high dose, single or two shots; 5 received placebo; per-sample allocation not given. Specimen acquisition occurred on day 63 following the initial vaccine or placebo injection. The source material was peripheral blood, sampled in a trial of Ad26.COV2.S vaccine versus placebo. The receptors here all came from a person between 18 and 59 years old who received the Ad26.COV2.S COVID-19 vaccine or a placebo.

The J gene is TRBJ2-1, the V gene TRBV6-5, with 10 bases matching TRBD1. Germline CDR1 MNHEY, CDR2 SVGAGI. V was pared by 0 bases and J by 8 bases, with 7 bases of the junction left unmatched. This CDR3 region has 16 residues. The CDR3 region is CASSYSGQGSKDEQFF. In DNA form, the CDR3 reads TGTGCCAGCAGTTACTCGGGACAGGGGTCGAAAGATGAGCAGTTCTTC.

DNA for the CDR3: TGTGCCAGCAGCTTAACGGGCAGCACAGATACGCAGTATTTT. It is translated as CASSLTGSTDTQYF. This sequence joins TRBV7-3 and TRBJ2-3, with D hard to call. The CDR3 loop spans 14 amino acids. The V gene's germline CDR1 is SGHTA and CDR2 FQGTGA. V lost 0 bases, J lost 0 bases, and 4 bases lay in between.

The V call is TRBV5-5, the J call TRBJ1-3, with D possibly matching TRBD1 (6 bases). The CDR3 totals 15 residues. Germline values: CDR1 SGHKS, CDR2 YYEKEE (reference sequence). V was cut by 6 bases and J by 4 bases, with 17 bases left in between. This CDR3 is CASTRGGRAGNTIYF. The DNA for the CDR3 is TGTGCCAGCACCCGAGGGGGTAGGGCGGGAAACACCATATATTTT.

The V and J genes are TRBV28 and TRBJ1-1; D gene ambiguous. V was pared by 6 bases and J by 10 bases, with 15 bases between. The CDR3 is 12 amino acids. Germline V gene lookup returns CDR1 MDHEN and CDR2 SYDVKM. CDR3 sequence (DNA): TGTGCCAGCAGCTCCGGGGTTGCAGGAGCTTTCTTT. Its protein is CASSSGVAGAFF.

V and J are TRBV6-1 and TRBJ1-5; 7 nucleotides match TRBD1. V dropped 3 bases and J dropped 4; count of bases not matched to a gene: 6. Germline V gives CDR1 MNHNS, CDR2 SASEGT. This CDR3 region has 15 residues. CDR3 DNA: TGTGCCAGCAGTGATTTGGGACAGTTAAATCAGCCCCAGCATTTT. It translates to CASSDLGQLNQPQHF.

This chain uses TRBV5-4 with TRBJ1-1; 7 bases line up with TRBD1. The V segment lost 0 bases and the J segment 5 bases; nucleotides outside the gene matches: 7. The CDR3 is made up of 15 amino acids. The germline gives CDR1 SGHNT, CDR2 YYREEE (reference sequence). CDR3 nucleotides: TGTGCCAGCAGCTTGGTTCGACAGGGACTTACTGAAGCTTTCTTT. Translating gives CASSLVRQGLTEAFF.

This clone came up a few times. The rearrangement joins TRBV4-1 to TRBJ2-7; 7 nucleotides match TRBD1. After removal of 1 base from V and 4 bases from J, the junction contained 10 bases not matched to a gene. The V gene's germline CDR1 is MGHRA and CDR2 YSYEKL. CDR3 length: 16 amino acids. The CDR3 sequence: CASSQGTGEKPYEQYF. The CDR3 DNA reads TGCGCCAGCAGCCAAGGTACAGGGGAAAAGCCGTACGAGCAGTACTTC.

The chain couples TRBV27 to TRBJ2-3; D perhaps matches TRBD1 (5 bases). The CDR3 loop spans 16 amino acids. Germline V gives CDR1 MNHEY, CDR2 SMNVEV (reference sequence). With 5 bases removed from V and 3 bases from J, the gap between germline ends came to 18 bases. The CDR3 protein is CASSATAGIRTDTQYF. The DNA of the CDR3 is TGTGCCAGCAGTGCAACCGCAGGGATACGAACAGATACGCAGTATTTT.

In its sample, this clone was seen once. V gene TRBV7-2 combines with J gene TRBJ2-7; D is perhaps TRBD1 (5 bases). The CDR3 sequence is 14 residues long. V was trimmed by 8 bases and J by 3 bases, leaving 17 bases between them. The germline gives CDR1 SGHTA, CDR2 FQGNSA. CDR3 amino acids: CASAPHRQGYEQYF. The CDR3 nucleotides read TGTGCCAGCGCACCCCACAGGCAGGGCTACGAGCAGTACTTC.

The J gene is TRBJ1-4, the V gene TRBV7-9; D is perhaps TRBD1 (6 bases). CDR3 size: 16 residues. V was clipped by 4 bases and J by 4 bases, with 16 bases between them. CDR1 and CDR2 from the germline V gene are SEHNR and FQNEAQ (reference sequence). CDR3 sequence: CASSSTGSRGNEKLFF. CDR3 DNA: TGTGCCAGCAGCTCCACAGGGTCACGGGGTAATGAAAAACTGTTTTTT.

This rearrangement joins TRBV3-1 (or the pseudogene TRBV3-2) to TRBJ2-7; a weak D match, TRBD1 (5 bases). Germline V gives CDR1 LGHDT, CDR2 YNNKEL (reference sequence). The CDR3 is 13 residues long. Deletions cut 5 bases from V and 3 bases from J, with 11 bases between. CDR3 in amino acids: CASSTDSFYEQYF. Here the CDR3 DNA reads TGTGCCAGCAGCACCGACAGCTTCTACGAGCAGTACTTC.

This clone was picked up one time. The chain combines TRBV9 with TRBJ1-4; maybe TRBD1 (5 bases). In germline, CDR1 is SGDLS, CDR2 YYNGEE. This CDR3 region has 15 residues. V shed 1 base and J shed 8 bases, with 15 bases lying between them. CDR3 bases: TGTGCCAGCAGCGTACAGAGGGGCGGGGAGGAAAAACTGTTTTTT. The encoded protein is CASSVQRGGEEKLFF.

This clone was observed a single time. The V and J genes are TRBV5-6 and TRBJ2-7; the match to TRBD2 covers 7 bases. There are 15 residues in the CDR3. The germline gives CDR1 SGHDT, CDR2 YYEEEE. V lost 4 bases, J lost 2 bases, and 9 bases stayed unmatched. The CDR3 loop reads CASSPTTGTTYEQYF. CDR3 in DNA: TGTGCCAGCAGCCCAACGACCGGGACTACCTACGAGCAGTACTTC.

The V gene is TRBV28, the J gene TRBJ1-5; 7 nucleotides align to TRBD1. The germline V gene encodes CDR1 MDHEN and CDR2 SYDVKM. Trimming removed 5 bases from V and 0 bases from J; junction bases left unmatched: 7. CDR3 length: 16 residues. CDR3 loop: CASSTRTGNSNQPQHF. CDR3 DNA: TGTGCCAGCAGTACCCGGACAGGAAATAGCAATCAGCCCCAGCATTTT. Full variable domain (rest looked up from reference TRBV28 and TRBJ1-5): DVKVTQSSRYLVKRTGEKVFLECVQDMDHENMFWYRQDPGLGLRLIYFSYDVKMKEKGDIPEGYSVSREKKERFSLILESASTNQTSMYLCASSTRTGNSNQPQHFGDGTRLSIL.

In DNA, the CDR3 is TGTGCCAGCAGCTCGACCCCCGGGGGGTCCTACAATGAGCAGTTCTTC. It is translated as CASSSTPGGSYNEQFF. This chain links TRBV7-9 with TRBJ2-1; 7 bases fit TRBD2. The V segment lost 4 bases and the J segment 1 base; nucleotides outside the gene matches: 7. This CDR3 contains 16 residues. Germline V gene lookup returns CDR1 SEHNR and CDR2 FQNEAQ (reference sequence).

V gene TRBV28 combines with J gene TRBJ2-7; 9 nucleotides agree with TRBD1. The CDR3 has 15 residues. The V gene's germline CDR1 is MDHEN and CDR2 SYDVKM. The V gene end was trimmed by 1 base and the J gene end by 5 bases; junction bases not matched to a gene: 6. The CDR3 bases are TGTGCCAGCAGTTTATTGGGGACAGGGAAGGACGAGCAGTACTTC. The encoded protein is CASSLLGTGKDEQYF.

This chain connects TRBV15 to TRBJ1-2; D is undetermined. Trimming cost V 3 bases and J 4 bases, with 21 bases left between them. From germline, CDR1 is LNHNV and CDR2 YYDKDF (reference sequence). This CDR3 comprises 17 residues. The CDR3 sequence is CATSSLSGLGRFYGYTF. CDR3 sequence (DNA): TGTGCCACCAGCAGCCTCTCCGGGCTGGGGAGGTTCTATGGCTACACCTTC.